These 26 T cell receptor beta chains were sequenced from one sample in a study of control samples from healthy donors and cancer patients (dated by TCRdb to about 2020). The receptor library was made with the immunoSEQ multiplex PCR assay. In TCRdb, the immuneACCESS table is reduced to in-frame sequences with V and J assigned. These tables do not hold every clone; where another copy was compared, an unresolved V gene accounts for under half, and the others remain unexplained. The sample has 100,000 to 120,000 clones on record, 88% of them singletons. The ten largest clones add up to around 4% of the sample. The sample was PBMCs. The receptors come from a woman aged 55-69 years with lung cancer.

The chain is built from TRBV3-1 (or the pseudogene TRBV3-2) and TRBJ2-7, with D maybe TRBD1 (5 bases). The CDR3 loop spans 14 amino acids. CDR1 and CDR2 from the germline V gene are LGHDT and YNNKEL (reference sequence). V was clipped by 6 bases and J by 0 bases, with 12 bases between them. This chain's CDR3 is CASSLTGSSYEQYF. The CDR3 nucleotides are TGTGCCAGCAGTCTAACAGGAAGCTCCTACGAGCAGTACTTC.

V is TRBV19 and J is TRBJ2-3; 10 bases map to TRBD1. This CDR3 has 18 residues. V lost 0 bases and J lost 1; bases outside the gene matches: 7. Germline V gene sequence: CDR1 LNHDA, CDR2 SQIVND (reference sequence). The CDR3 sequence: CASSIDPTGTGGTDTQYF. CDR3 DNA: TGTGCCAGTAGTATAGATCCCACCGGGACAGGGGGCACAGATACGCAGTATTTT.

The CDR3 DNA reads TGCGCCAGCAGCTTGGAACGACAGGGTAAAAATGAGCAGTTCTTC. It yields the protein CASSLERQGKNEQFF. V gene TRBV5-1 combines with J gene TRBJ2-1; 7 nucleotides line up with TRBD1. Losses at the gene ends were 0 bases for V and 7 bases for J; bases not matched to a gene: 7. Germline V gives CDR1 SGHRS, CDR2 YFSETQ. CDR3 size: 15 residues.

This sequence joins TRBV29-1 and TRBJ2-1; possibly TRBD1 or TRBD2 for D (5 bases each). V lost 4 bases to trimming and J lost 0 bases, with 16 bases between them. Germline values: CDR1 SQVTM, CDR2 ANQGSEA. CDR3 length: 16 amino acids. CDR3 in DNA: TGCAGCGTTGGAGGGGCTGCCGGGGACTCCTACAATGAGCAGTTCTTC. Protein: CSVGGAAGDSYNEQFF.

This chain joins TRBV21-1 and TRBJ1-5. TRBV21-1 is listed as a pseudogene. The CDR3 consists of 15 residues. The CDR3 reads CASAWGGFRNQPQHF. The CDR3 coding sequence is TGTGCCAGCGCCTGGGGGGGATTTCGCAATCAGCCCCAGCATTTT.

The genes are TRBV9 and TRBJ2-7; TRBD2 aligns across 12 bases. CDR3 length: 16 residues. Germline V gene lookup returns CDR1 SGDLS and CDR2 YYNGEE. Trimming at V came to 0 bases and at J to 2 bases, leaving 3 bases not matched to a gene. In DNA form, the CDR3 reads TGTGCCAGCAGCGTAGGGGCTAGCGGGGGGGCCTACGAGCAGTACTTC. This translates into CASSVGASGGAYEQYF.

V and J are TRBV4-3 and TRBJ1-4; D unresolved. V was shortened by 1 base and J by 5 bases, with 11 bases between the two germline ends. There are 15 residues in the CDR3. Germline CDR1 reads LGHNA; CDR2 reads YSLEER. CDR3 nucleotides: TGCGCCAGCAGCCAAGGACTGGCGCAAAATGAAAAACTGTTTTTT. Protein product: CASSQGLAQNEKLFF.

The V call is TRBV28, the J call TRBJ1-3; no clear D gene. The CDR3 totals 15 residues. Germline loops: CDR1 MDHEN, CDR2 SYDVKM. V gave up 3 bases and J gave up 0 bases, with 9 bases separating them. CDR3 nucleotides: TGTGCCAGCAGTTTTTTAGTAGCCTCTGGAAACACCATATATTTT. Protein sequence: CASSFLVASGNTIYF. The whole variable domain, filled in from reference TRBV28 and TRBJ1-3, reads DVKVTQSSRYLVKRTGEKVFLECVQDMDHENMFWYRQDPGLGLRLIYFSYDVKMKEKGDIPEGYSVSREKKERFSLILESASTNQTSMYLCASSFLVASGNTIYFGEGSWLTVV.

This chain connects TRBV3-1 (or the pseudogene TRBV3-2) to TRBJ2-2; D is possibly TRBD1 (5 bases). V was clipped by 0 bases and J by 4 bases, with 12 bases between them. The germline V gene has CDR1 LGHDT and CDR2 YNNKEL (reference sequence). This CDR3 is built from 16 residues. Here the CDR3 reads CASSQEGLGVTGELFF. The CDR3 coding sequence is TGTGCCAGCAGCCAAGAGGGGCTAGGGGTCACCGGGGAGCTGTTTTTT.

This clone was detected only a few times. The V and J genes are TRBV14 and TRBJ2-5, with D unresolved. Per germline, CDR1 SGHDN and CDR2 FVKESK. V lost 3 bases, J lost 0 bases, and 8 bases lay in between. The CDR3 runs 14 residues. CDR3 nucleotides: TGTGCCAGCAGCCAGGGCGTGTACCAAGAGACCCAGTACTTC. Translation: CASSQGVYQETQYF. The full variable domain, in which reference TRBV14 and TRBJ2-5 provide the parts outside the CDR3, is EAGVTQFPSHSVIEKGQTVTLRCDPISGHDNLYWYRRVMGKEIKFLLHFVKESKQDESGMPNNRFLAERTGGTYSTLKVQPAELEDSGVYFCASSQGVYQETQYFGPGTRLLVL.

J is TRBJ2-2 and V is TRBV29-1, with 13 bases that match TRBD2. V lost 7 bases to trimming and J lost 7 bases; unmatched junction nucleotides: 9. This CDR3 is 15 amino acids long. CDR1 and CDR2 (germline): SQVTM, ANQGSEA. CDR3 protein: CSAEGTSGNIGELFF. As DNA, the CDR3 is TGCAGCGCCGAGGGGACTAGCGGGAATATCGGGGAGCTGTTTTTT.

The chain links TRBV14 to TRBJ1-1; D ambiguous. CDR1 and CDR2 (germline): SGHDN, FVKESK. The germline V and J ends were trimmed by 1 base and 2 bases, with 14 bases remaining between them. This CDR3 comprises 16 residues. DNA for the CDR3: TGTGCCAGCAGCCAAGCCCCTGGACGGCTTAACACTGAAGCTTTCTTT. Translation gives CASSQAPGRLNTEAFF. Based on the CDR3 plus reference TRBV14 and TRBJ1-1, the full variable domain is EAGVTQFPSHSVIEKGQTVTLRCDPISGHDNLYWYRRVMGKEIKFLLHFVKESKQDESGMPNNRFLAERTGGTYSTLKVQPAELEDSGVYFCASSQAPGRLNTEAFFGQGTRLTVV.

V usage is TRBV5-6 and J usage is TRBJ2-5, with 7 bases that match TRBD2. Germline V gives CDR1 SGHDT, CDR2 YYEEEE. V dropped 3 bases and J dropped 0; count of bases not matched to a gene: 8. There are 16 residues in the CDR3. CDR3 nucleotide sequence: TGTGCCAGCAGCTCCCGACGGGGAGGGTACCAAGAGACCCAGTACTTC. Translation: CASSSRRGGYQETQYF.

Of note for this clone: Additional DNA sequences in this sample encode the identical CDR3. DNA of the CDR3: TGTGCCAGCTCACCAGGCCGGAACACCGGGGAGCTGTTTTTT. This gives the protein CASSPGRNTGELFF. This chain links TRBV18 with TRBJ2-2; D is undetermined. The germline CDR1 and CDR2 sequences are KGHSH and LQKENI. The CDR3 spans 14 residues. V was shortened by 2 bases and J by 1 base, with 5 bases between the two germline ends.

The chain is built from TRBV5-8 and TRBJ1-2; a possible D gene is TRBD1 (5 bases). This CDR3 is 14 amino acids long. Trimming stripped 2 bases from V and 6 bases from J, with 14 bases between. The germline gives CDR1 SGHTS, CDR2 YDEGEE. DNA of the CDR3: TGTGCCAGCAGCTTTGATAGGGGAAGAAATGGCTACACCTTC. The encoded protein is CASSFDRGRNGYTF.

CDR3 in DNA: TGTGCCAGCAGCTTGGATATCGGGACAGGGGGCACTGGGGCCAACGTCCTGACTTTC. The encoded protein is CASSLDIGTGGTGANVLTF. This rearrangement joins TRBV5-4 to TRBJ2-6; 12 nucleotides agree with TRBD1. This CDR3 has 19 residues. Germline loops: CDR1 SGHNT, CDR2 YYREEE (reference sequence). The junction had 6 bases not matched to a gene; V was cut back by 0 bases and J by 2 bases.

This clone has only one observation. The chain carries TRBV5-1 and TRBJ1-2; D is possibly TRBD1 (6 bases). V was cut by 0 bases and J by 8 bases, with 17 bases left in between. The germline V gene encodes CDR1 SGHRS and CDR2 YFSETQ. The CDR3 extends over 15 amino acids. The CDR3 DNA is TGCGCCAGCAGCTTGGAGGGGGATACCGCTCGGGGCTACACCTTC. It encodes CASSLEGDTARGYTF.

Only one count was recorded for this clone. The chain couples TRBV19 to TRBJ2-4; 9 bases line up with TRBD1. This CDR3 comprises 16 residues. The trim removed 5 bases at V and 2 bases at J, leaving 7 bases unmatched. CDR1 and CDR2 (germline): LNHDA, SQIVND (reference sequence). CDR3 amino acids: CASSLPGQGTKNIQYF. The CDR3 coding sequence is TGTGCCAGTAGTTTACCGGGACAGGGAACCAAAAACATTCAGTACTTC.

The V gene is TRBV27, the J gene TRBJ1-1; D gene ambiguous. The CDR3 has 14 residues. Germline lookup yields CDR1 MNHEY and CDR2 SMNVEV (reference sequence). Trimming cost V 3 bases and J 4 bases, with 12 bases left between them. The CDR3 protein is CASSLRAQSTEAFF. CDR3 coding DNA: TGTGCCAGCAGTTTGAGGGCGCAGAGCACTGAAGCTTTCTTT.

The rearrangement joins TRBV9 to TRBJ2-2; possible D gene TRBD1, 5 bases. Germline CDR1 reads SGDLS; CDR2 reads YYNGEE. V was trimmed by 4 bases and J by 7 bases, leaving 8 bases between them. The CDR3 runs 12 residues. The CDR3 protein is CASSQGIGELFF. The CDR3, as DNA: TGTGCCAGCAGCCAGGGCATCGGGGAGCTGTTTTTT.

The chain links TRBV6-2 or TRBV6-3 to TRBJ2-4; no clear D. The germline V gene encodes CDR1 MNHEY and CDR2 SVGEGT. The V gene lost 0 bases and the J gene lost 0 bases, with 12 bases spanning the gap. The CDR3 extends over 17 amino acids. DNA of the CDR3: TGTGCCAGCAGTTACTCGAGCGCGACACTAGCCAAAAACATTCAGTACTTC. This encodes CASSYSSATLAKNIQYF.

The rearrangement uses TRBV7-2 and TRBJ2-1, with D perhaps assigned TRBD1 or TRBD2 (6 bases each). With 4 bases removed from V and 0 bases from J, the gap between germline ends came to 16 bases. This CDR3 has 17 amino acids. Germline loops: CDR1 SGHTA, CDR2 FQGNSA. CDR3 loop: CASSSQVRGVSYNEQFF. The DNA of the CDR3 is TGTGCCAGCAGCTCCCAAGTGAGGGGGGTCTCCTACAATGAGCAGTTCTTC.

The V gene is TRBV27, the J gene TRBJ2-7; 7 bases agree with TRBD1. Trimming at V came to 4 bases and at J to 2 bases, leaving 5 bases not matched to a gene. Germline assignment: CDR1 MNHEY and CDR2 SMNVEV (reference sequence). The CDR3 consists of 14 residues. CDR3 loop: CASSWAGGTYEQYF. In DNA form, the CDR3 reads TGTGCCAGCAGTTGGGCAGGGGGAACCTACGAGCAGTACTTC.

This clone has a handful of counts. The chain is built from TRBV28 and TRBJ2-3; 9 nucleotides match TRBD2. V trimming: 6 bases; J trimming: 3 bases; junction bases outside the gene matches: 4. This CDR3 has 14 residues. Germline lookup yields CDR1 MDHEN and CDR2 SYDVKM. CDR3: CASRLAGRTDTQYF. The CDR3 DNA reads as TGTGCCAGCAGGCTAGCGGGGAGAACAGATACGCAGTATTTT.

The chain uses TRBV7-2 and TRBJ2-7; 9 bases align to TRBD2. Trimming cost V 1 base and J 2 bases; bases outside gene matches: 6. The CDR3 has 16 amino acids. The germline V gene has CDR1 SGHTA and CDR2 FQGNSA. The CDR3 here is CASSLEAPSGAYEQYF. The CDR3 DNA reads TGTGCCAGCAGCTTAGAAGCCCCTAGCGGGGCCTACGAGCAGTACTTC.

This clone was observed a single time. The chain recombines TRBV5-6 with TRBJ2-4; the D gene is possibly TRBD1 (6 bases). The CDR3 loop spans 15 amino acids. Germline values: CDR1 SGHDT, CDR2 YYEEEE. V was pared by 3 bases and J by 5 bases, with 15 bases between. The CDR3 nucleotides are TGTGCCAGCAGCTCAAAAACAGGGTCACAAAACATTCAGTACTTC. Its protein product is CASSSKTGSQNIQYF. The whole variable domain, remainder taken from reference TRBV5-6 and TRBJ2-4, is DAGVTQSPTHLIKTRGQQVTLRCSPKSGHDTVSWYQQALGQGPQFIFQYYEEEERQRGNFPDRFSGHQFPNYSSELNVNALLLGDSALYLCASSSKTGSQNIQYFGAGTRLSVL.